Included here is one TCR beta chain sequence, with context. The sample comes from a study of blood T cell repertoires in COVID-19. About the research overall: Acute and convalescent COVID-19 samples came from the United States, Italy and Spain.

CDR3 length: 15 amino acids. Germline CDR1 and CDR2: MGHRA and YSYEKL. V lost 1 base to trimming and J lost 2 bases, with 6 bases between them. Methods used by the authors: Nucleated cell number was recorded as an estimate derived from reference gene primer amplification. Method: immunoSEQ multiplex PCR; TCRdb's copy keeps in-frame clones and lacks some. That table supplies the V and J calls and clone size; D and trimming were determined from the DNA. This sample has roughly 300,000 clones, with under 90% found just once. The receptor's source is a woman in her thirties with COVID-19, enrolled during active disease. V gene TRBV4-1 combines with J gene TRBJ2-6, with D tentatively TRBD2 (6 bases). The sequenced sample consisted of peripheral blood. The CDR3 DNA is TGCGCCAGCAGCCAAGCGGGGGCTGGGGCCAACGTCCTGACTTTC. This codes for CASSQAGAGANVLTF.